This T cell receptor beta chain was profiled in a study of T cell responses to AZD1222 COVID-19 vaccine. The method was immunoSEQ multiplex PCR; TCRdb's version includes in-frame clones alone and lacks a portion of them. Of approximately 130,000 clones in the sample, 92% were seen once. There are a few counts of this clone. Antigen unknown. Study-wide findings and caveats: White British ancestry dominated among donors, who included more females, and clonal diversity was possibly underestimated. The study reported that nearly half of spike-specific TCRs target unmutated variant regions.

The germline gives CDR1 GTSNPN, CDR2 SVGIG (reference sequence). This CDR3 is built from 13 residues. V was cut by 1 base and J by 7 bases, with 10 bases left in between. The chain uses TRBV30 and TRBJ1-4, with D hard to call. Sequencing used peripheral blood, obtained on day 0 of AZD1222 vaccination. The sequence was collected from an adult in good health. The CDR3 coding sequence is TGTGCCTGGAGTGGGGAATCTTTTGAAAAACTGTTTTTT. This sequence encodes CAWSGESFEKLFF.